This T cell receptor beta chain is from a study of T cells in Graves' hyperthyroidism and ophthalmopathy. This clonotype was recorded many times. Amplified TCR beta CDR3 regions came from RNA transcripts. Primed by the HTBI set, a first-round RT-PCR was run on the TCR CDR3. MiXCR was run by TCRdb on the multiplex PCR reads, yielding one entry per CDR3 protein. Seen here are 45,000 to 55,000 distinct CDR3 sequences, approximately 50% observed once, and the top ten hold approximately 30%. Hyperthyroidism in the patients, aged 18 to 65, was newly diagnosed and under 2 months in duration. This TCR came from a man younger than 35 with Graves' hyperthyroidism. The sequenced material came from peripheral blood or thyroid tissue (not recorded which).

DNA of the CDR3: TGTGCCAGCAGCCTGAAGAACGAGCAGTACTTC. Amino acid sequence: CASSLKNEQYF. This chain connects TRBV2 to TRBJ2-7; D unresolved. This CDR3 contains 11 residues. Per germline, CDR1 SNHLY and CDR2 FYNNEI. The V end was cut by 6 bases, the J end by 5 bases, with 8 bases between.